This T cell receptor (beta chain) derives from a study of blood T cell repertoires in COVID-19. TCRdb keeps only in-frame clones here, not all; method: immunoSEQ multiplex PCR. There are approximately 170,000 clones in the sample; approximately 87% occur only once, and 4% lies in the top ten. The J segment lost 3 bases and the V segment lost 6 bases, leaving 10 bases of the junction unmatched. CDR1 is MDHEN and CDR2 is SYDVKM in the germline V gene. This CDR3 region has 15 residues. The receptor was derived from a woman in her 70s with acute or convalescent COVID-19. The sample was peripheral blood. The chain couples TRBV28 to TRBJ2-7; TRBD2 agrees at 8 bases. The CDR3 sequence: CASSFGLADFYEQYF. CDR3 coding DNA: TGTGCCAGCAGCTTCGGACTAGCAGATTTCTACGAGCAGTACTTC. Looking up the rest from reference TRBV28 and TRBJ2-7 gives the full variable domain: DVKVTQSSRYLVKRTGEKVFLECVQDMDHENMFWYRQDPGLGLRLIYFSYDVKMKEKGDIPEGYSVSREKKERFSLILESASTNQTSMYLCASSFGLADFYEQYFGPGTRLTVT.